Shown below are 9 T cell receptor beta chains from a single sample sequenced in a study of beta chain features in type 1 diabetes (dated 2018 in TCRdb). The library was built by means of the immunoSEQ multiplex PCR assay. All of the isolated RNA was reverse transcribed with the High Capacity cDNA Reverse Transcription Kit, so expressed TCRB transcripts were sequenced. TCRdb holds this immuneACCESS table with in-frame rearrangements only. Some clones are missing; in checked studies, unresolved V genes explain under half, and the rest has no known cause. The sample table contains 85,000 to 110,000 clones; only one count was recorded for 25% to 30% of them. The leading ten clones occupy 0.5% to 0.6% of the sample. Study-wide findings and limitations: Type 1 diabetes patients showed a moderate but significant shortening of TCRB CDR3 length in all four CD4+ subsets.

The antigens for these receptors are not known. The sequenced sample consisted of central memory CD4+ T cells from blood. The source is a woman under 30 with type 1 diabetes.

This clone was found a few times. The chain combines TRBV10-3 with TRBJ1-5; 7 bases fit TRBD1. Per the germline V gene, CDR1 is ENHRY and CDR2 is SYGVKD. After removal of 6 bases from V and 3 bases from J, the junction contained 5 bases not matched to a gene. This CDR3 is built from 14 residues. CDR3 bases: TGTGCCATCAGCGGCGGACAGGACAATCAGCCCCAGCATTTT. It yields the protein CAISGGQDNQPQHF.

The rearrangement joins TRBV7-2 to TRBJ2-1; tentatively, D is TRBD2 (5 bases). Germline V gene lookup returns CDR1 SGHTA and CDR2 FQGNSA. CDR3 length equals 13 residues. V lost 1 base and J 9 bases, leaving 10 bases between the germline ends. The CDR3 loop reads CASSLELVVEQFF. In DNA, the CDR3 is TGTGCCAGCAGCTTAGAACTAGTGGTTGAGCAGTTCTTC.

This clone was detected only a few times. This sequence joins TRBV10-2 and TRBJ2-7; TRBD1 agrees at 7 bases. Germline CDR1 reads WSHSY; CDR2 reads SAAADI. The CDR3 is 10 amino acids. The J segment lost 12 bases and the V segment lost 8 bases, leaving 7 bases of the junction unmatched. CDR3 amino acids: CASAKDRSYF. The CDR3 region has the DNA TGCGCCAGCGCAAAGGACAGGTCGTACTTC.

The chain couples TRBV11-2 to TRBJ2-1; no reliable D call. Germline V lookup: CDR1 SGHAT, CDR2 FQNNGV. Trimming pared 5 bases from V and 16 bases from J, leaving 18 bases between. This CDR3 is built from 12 residues. This chain's CDR3 is CASSPLESAPFF. The CDR3 DNA sequence: TGTGCCAGCAGCCCTCTTGAGAGCGCACCCTTCTTC.

The V call is TRBV9, the J call TRBJ1-2; tentative D call: TRBD1 (6 bases). V was trimmed by 0 bases and J by 2 bases, leaving 8 bases between them. The CDR3 totals 14 residues. Germline CDR1 SGDLS, CDR2 YYNGEE. In nucleotides, the CDR3 is TGTGCCAGCAGCGTAGAGCAGGGGAACTATGGCTACACCTTC. Translated: CASSVEQGNYGYTF.

This clone was recorded a few times. The V and J genes are TRBV28 and TRBJ2-1, with TRBD1 identical over 9 bases. This CDR3 spans 12 amino acids. Losses at the gene ends were 1 base for V and 12 bases for J; bases not matched to a gene: 1. Germline V lookup: CDR1 MDHEN, CDR2 SYDVKM. The CDR3 is CASSLSTGGQFF. Here the CDR3 DNA reads TGTGCCAGCAGTTTATCGACAGGGGGGCAGTTCTTC. The complete variable domain, with remaining parts taken from reference TRBV28 and TRBJ2-1, reads DVKVTQSSRYLVKRTGEKVFLECVQDMDHENMFWYRQDPGLGLRLIYFSYDVKMKEKGDIPEGYSVSREKKERFSLILESASTNQTSMYLCASSLSTGGQFFGPGTRLTVL.

This clone has more than one count but fewer than ten. The V gene is TRBV4-3, the J gene TRBJ2-3; 7 positions agree with TRBD1. The CDR3 is made up of 16 amino acids. Looked up from germline, CDR1 is LGHNA and CDR2 is YSLEER. V dropped 2 bases and J dropped 0; count of bases not matched to a gene: 5. The CDR3, as DNA: TGCGCCAGCAGCCAACCTGACAGGGCAAGCACAGATACGCAGTATTTT. Amino acid sequence: CASSQPDRASTDTQYF.

The chain uses TRBV6-1 and TRBJ2-1; weak D call: TRBD1 (6 bases). Germline CDR1 and CDR2: MNHNS and SASEGT. Trimming removed 6 bases at V and 8 bases at J, with 17 bases between. This CDR3 spans 14 amino acids. The CDR3 region is CASSNRVDSHEQFF. In DNA, the CDR3 is TGTGCCAGCAGCAACAGGGTAGATAGCCATGAGCAGTTCTTC.

In its sample, this clone was seen many times. The chain couples TRBV5-1 to TRBJ2-3; D not certain. The CDR3 contains 13 residues. The germline V and J ends were trimmed by 0 bases and 2 bases, with 4 bases remaining between them. Germline values: CDR1 SGHRS, CDR2 YFSETQ. The CDR3 reads CASSLDNTDTQYF. CDR3 bases: TGCGCCAGCAGCTTGGACAACACAGATACGCAGTATTTT.